These 26 T cell receptor beta chains were sequenced from one sample in a study of CD8 T cells in ankylosing spondylitis. TCRdb redid the calling of the 5' RACE reads with MiXCR, one entry per CDR3 protein. The data contain some 200,000 distinct CDR3 sequences, around 13% of them singletons. Sequencing used blood, either unsorted or a sorted T cell fraction (not recorded which). These receptors all stem from a male donor with ankylosing spondylitis or in good health (not recorded which).

This clonotype has a handful of counts. The chain carries TRBV11-1 and TRBJ2-7; D is perhaps TRBD1 (6 bases). Trimming cost V 1 base and J 5 bases, with 12 bases left between them. This CDR3 is built from 14 residues. Germline V gives CDR1 SGHAT, CDR2 FQDESV (reference sequence). The CDR3 sequence is CASSLDRDVNEQYF. CDR3 in DNA: TGTGCCAGCAGCTTAGACAGGGACGTCAACGAGCAGTACTTC.

The table lists this clonotype with a few counts. The chain combines TRBV28 with TRBJ2-7, with 7 positions matching TRBD1. V lost 4 bases to trimming and J lost 4 bases; unmatched junction nucleotides: 10. CDR3 length: 15 amino acids. Germline CDR1 and CDR2: MDHEN and SYDVKM. CDR3 nucleotides: TGTGCCAGCAGTTCGTATCTAGTGGACAGGTACGAGCAGTACTTC. Residues: CASSSYLVDRYEQYF.

This clonotype was recorded a few times. The rearrangement links TRBV15 to TRBJ1-1, with D perhaps matching TRBD1 (6 bases). Trimming removed 0 bases at V and 1 base at J, with 12 bases between. From germline, CDR1 is LNHNV and CDR2 YYDKDF (reference sequence). There are 16 residues in the CDR3. CDR3 sequence reads: CATSRDLGAKNTEAFF. CDR3 nucleotides: TGTGCCACCAGCAGAGATTTGGGGGCGAAGAACACTGAAGCTTTCTTT.

This clonotype was detected ten times or more. The V gene is TRBV12-3 or TRBV12-4, the J gene TRBJ2-7, with D perhaps assigned TRBD1 or TRBD2 (7 bases each). V was pared by 4 bases and J by 6 bases, with 19 bases between. This CDR3 region has 15 residues. The CDR3 coding sequence is TGTGCCAGCAGTTCCTCCCTCAGGGGGGAGGGCGAGCAGTACTTC. It is translated as CASSSSLRGEGEQYF.

The chain links TRBV6-5 to TRBJ2-6, with unresolved D. Germline V CDR1 and CDR2: MNHEY, SVGAGI. This CDR3 comprises 17 residues. The V and J ends lost 0 bases and 0 bases respectively, with 9 bases between them. CDR3 DNA: TGTGCCAGCAGTTACTCCACTTCTGGCTCTGGGGCCAACGTCCTGACTTTC. Translation gives CASSYSTSGSGANVLTF.

V and J are TRBV4-1 and TRBJ1-1; a possible D gene is TRBD1 (5 bases). CDR3 size: 16 residues. V was clipped by 0 bases and J by 0 bases, with 11 bases between them. Germline loops: CDR1 MGHRA, CDR2 YSYEKL. Here the CDR3 reads CASSQEGVPLNTEAFF. CDR3 nucleotide sequence: TGCGCCAGCAGCCAAGAAGGGGTACCGCTGAACACTGAAGCTTTCTTT.

Worth noting for this clonotype: A much bigger clone sits one base away, suggesting this may be a read error. The rearrangement uses TRBV5-1 and TRBJ2-1, with TRBD2 matching over 10 bases. Germline CDR1 is SGHRS and CDR2 is YFSETQ. V lost 5 bases, J lost 8 bases, and 7 bases stayed unmatched. CDR3 length: 14 amino acids. The CDR3 bases are TGCGCCAGCAGTAGTAGCGGGGGGATGTATGAGCAGTTCTTC. This gives the protein CASSSSGGMYEQFF.

This clonotype was seen a few times. V and J are TRBV7-9 and TRBJ2-7, with D possibly TRBD1 on 6 matching bases. The V gene's germline CDR1 is SEHNR and CDR2 FQNEAQ (reference sequence). The CDR3 spans 14 residues. Trimming removed 0 bases from V and 5 bases from J, with 11 bases in between. The CDR3: CASSLALQGDEQYF. As DNA, the CDR3 is TGTGCCAGCAGCTTAGCGCTACAGGGAGACGAGCAGTACTTC. Filled out from reference TRBV7-9 and TRBJ2-7, the complete variable domain reads DTGVSQNPRHKITKRGQNVTFRCDPISEHNRLYWYRQTLGQGPEFLTYFQNEAQLEKSRLLSDRFSAERPKGSFSTLEIQRTEQGDSAMYLCASSLALQGDEQYFGPGTRLTVT.

This clonotype turned up a few times. This rearrangement joins TRBV7-9 to TRBJ2-1; TRBD1 matches at 7 bases. J was trimmed by 5 bases and V by 3 bases; bases with no gene match: 4. CDR1 SEHNR and CDR2 FQNEAQ come from the germline V gene (reference sequence). This CDR3 region has 14 residues. The CDR3 protein is CASSFGTAHNEQFF. The CDR3 nucleotides read TGTGCCAGCAGCTTCGGGACAGCTCACAATGAGCAGTTCTTC.

In nucleotides, the CDR3 is TGTGCCAGCAGTTTAGCGCTGGGGCTGATCCGGCAGACCCAGTACTTC. It is translated as CASSLALGLIRQTQYF. This chain joins TRBV12-3 or TRBV12-4 and TRBJ2-5; TRBD1 is a possible D gene (5 bases). Trimming cost V 0 bases and J 6 bases, with 17 bases left between them. The CDR3 covers 16 residues.

This rearrangement joins TRBV25-1 to TRBJ2-7; 14 positions match TRBD2. The V and J ends lost 5 bases and 5 bases, in that order; junction bases with no gene match: 14. The CDR3 contains 18 residues. CDR1 and CDR2 from the germline V gene are MGHDK and SYGVNS. This CDR3 is CASSPTTGTSGSTDEQYF. Written as DNA, the CDR3 is TGTGCCAGCAGTCCTACTACCGGGACTAGCGGGAGTACCGACGAGCAGTACTTC.

This clonotype was counted a few times. V usage is TRBV29-1 and J usage is TRBJ2-3; a possible D gene is TRBD2 (6 bases). Germline V CDR1 and CDR2: SQVTM, ANQGSEA. The CDR3 is made up of 16 amino acids. The V end lost 1 base, the J end lost 0 bases, and 14 bases lay between the germline ends. The CDR3 bases are TGCAGCGTTGAAGTCCTCGGGACTCCTAGCACAGATACGCAGTATTTT. It is translated as CSVEVLGTPSTDTQYF.

This clonotype was seen more than once but under ten times. Sequence at one end of the junction differs from germline and may be a read error. V gene TRBV4-1 combines with J gene TRBJ2-1; 9 bases map to TRBD1. Germline CDR1 and CDR2: MGHRA and YSYEKL. This CDR3 is 15 amino acids long. The CDR3 spells CASGHHGTGIYEQFF. CDR3 nucleotides: TGCGCCAGCGGCCATCACGGGACAGGGATATATGAGCAGTTCTTC.

This chain connects TRBV2 to TRBJ1-5, with a possible D match to TRBD1 (5 bases). Germline V lookup: CDR1 SNHLY, CDR2 FYNNEI. The CDR3 loop spans 16 amino acids. V gave up 2 bases and J gave up 4 bases, with 15 bases separating them. The CDR3 sequence is CASSELHASGNQPQHF. DNA for the CDR3: TGTGCCAGCAGTGAACTCCACGCCTCAGGGAATCAGCCCCAGCATTTT.

J is TRBJ2-1 and V is TRBV7-8; 11 nucleotides match TRBD2. This CDR3 is 18 amino acids long. The V segment lost 5 bases and the J segment 3 bases; nucleotides outside the gene matches: 12. Germline assignment: CDR1 SGHVS and CDR2 FQNEAQ. The DNA for the CDR3 is TGTGCCAGCAGCAAAGAAGGGCTAGCGGGGGGCGACTACAATGAGCAGTTCTTC. It encodes CASSKEGLAGGDYNEQFF.

This clonotype showed up just a few times. The chain combines TRBV20-1 with TRBJ2-7; no clear D gene. The CDR3 has 12 residues. From germline, CDR1 is DFQATT and CDR2 SNEGSKA (reference sequence). V shed 3 bases and J shed 1 base, with 7 bases lying between them. CDR3 bases: TGCAGTGCTAGGGGCTCGTCCTACGAGCAGTACTTC. Encoded protein: CSARGSSYEQYF.

This clonotype was seen only a few times. The CDR3 DNA is TGTGCCAGTAGTATAGTGGACTTGGAATTCGGGCAGTTCTTC. It codes for CASSIVDLEFGQFF. This rearrangement joins TRBV19 to TRBJ2-1, with D perhaps matching TRBD2 (5 bases). This CDR3 comprises 14 residues. Germline CDR1 and CDR2: LNHDA and SQIVND (reference sequence). V was cut by 1 base and J by 12 bases, with 16 bases left in between.

The chain has TRBV4-1 and TRBJ2-1; the D is unclear. The CDR3 loop spans 16 amino acids. Germline CDR1 is MGHRA and CDR2 is YSYEKL. Trimming cost V 4 bases and J 5 bases, with 18 bases left between them. The CDR3 nucleotides are TGCGCCAGCAGCCTCCCACGGGCCGGCTATCACAATGAGCAGTTCTTC. The encoded protein is CASSLPRAGYHNEQFF.

This clonotype came up a few times. The V and J genes are TRBV4-1 and TRBJ2-1; 11 positions agree with TRBD2. Germline CDR1 and CDR2: MGHRA and YSYEKL. V trimming: 4 bases; J trimming: 9 bases; junction bases outside the gene matches: 8. This CDR3 comprises 15 residues. CDR3 region: CASSLLSGGASEQFF. The DNA of the CDR3 is TGCGCCAGCAGCCTACTTAGCGGGGGGGCTAGTGAGCAGTTCTTC.

This clonotype showed up just a few times. The chain carries TRBV6-5 and TRBJ1-2; TRBD1 aligns across 9 bases. This CDR3 is built from 15 residues. J lost 6 bases, V lost 0 bases, and 5 bases had no gene match. Germline V gives CDR1 MNHEY, CDR2 SVGAGI. CDR3 amino acids: CASSYSSTGGHGYTF. CDR3 nucleotide sequence: TGTGCCAGCAGTTACTCGTCCACAGGGGGCCATGGCTACACCTTC.

This clonotype was observed a few times. The rearrangement uses TRBV5-1 and TRBJ1-4; D may be TRBD1 (6 bases). Germline assignment: CDR1 SGHRS and CDR2 YFSETQ. The CDR3 has 14 amino acids. V lost 4 bases, J lost 7 bases, and 14 bases lay in between. CDR3 nucleotides: TGCGCCAGCAGCCCCGTGGGGGCGGGTGAAAAACTGTTTTTT. Its protein product is CASSPVGAGEKLFF.

This chain links TRBV28 with TRBJ2-7; D uncertain. The CDR3 has 14 residues. The V gene lost 1 base and the J gene lost 5 bases, with 12 bases spanning the gap. CDR1 is MDHEN, CDR2 SYDVKM, per germline. The CDR3 spells CASSLFLQYDEQYF. CDR3 sequence (DNA): TGTGCCAGCAGTTTATTCCTTCAGTACGACGAGCAGTACTTC.

The sample holds many counts of this clonotype. This chain links TRBV4-1 with TRBJ1-6; a weak D match, TRBD1 (6 bases). CDR3 size: 17 residues. Germline V CDR1 and CDR2: MGHRA, YSYEKL. Trimming stripped 0 bases from V and 7 bases from J, with 16 bases between. DNA for the CDR3: TGCGCCAGCAGCCAAGAACAGGGAGCCGAACCAAATTCACCCCTCCACTTT. It specifies CASSQEQGAEPNSPLHF.

CDR3 residues: CASSETSGGGGEQFF. The CDR3 DNA sequence: TGCGCCAGCAGCGAGACTAGCGGGGGGGGTGGTGAGCAGTTCTTC. The chain couples TRBV4-1 to TRBJ2-1; 14 bases fit TRBD2. V shed 5 bases, J shed 9 bases, and the junction held 6 bases outside the gene matches. The CDR3 loop spans 15 amino acids. Germline CDR1 MGHRA, CDR2 YSYEKL.

This clonotype has more than one count but fewer than ten. The genes are TRBV20-1 and TRBJ2-5, with 12 positions matching TRBD2. Losses at the gene ends were 4 bases for V and 0 bases for J; bases not matched to a gene: 12. The CDR3 sequence is 18 residues long. Germline V gene data show CDR1 as DFQATT and CDR2 as SNEGSKA (reference sequence). The CDR3 loop reads CSATHLGTSGRYQETQYF. The CDR3 DNA follows: TGCAGTGCTACTCACCTAGGGACTAGCGGGCGGTACCAAGAGACCCAGTACTTC.

V usage is TRBV6-2 or TRBV6-3 and J usage is TRBJ2-1; 11 bases map to TRBD2. Germline lookup yields CDR1 MNHEY and CDR2 SVGEGT. The CDR3 contains 21 residues. V lost 0 bases and J lost 1; bases outside the gene matches: 14. The chain's CDR3 is CASSYSMPLAGGQESYNEQFF. The CDR3 DNA follows: TGTGCCAGCAGTTACTCGATGCCGCTAGCGGGAGGACAAGAATCCTACAATGAGCAGTTCTTC.